This T cell receptor beta chain came from a study of tumor and adjacent non-tumor tissue in lung cancer. Study in general: The cohort had about a dozen adenocarcinoma, a couple of squamous cell and 1 small cell patients. Study-level findings and limits: Tumor tissue had significantly higher TCR diversity than normal lung.

Germline CDR1 reads MNHEY; CDR2 reads SVGAGI. The CDR3 is 15 residues long. The library came from three nested PCR rounds adapted from ARM-PCR protocols. TCRdb reanalysed the multiplex PCR reads using MiXCR and keeps one entry per CDR3 protein. The table shows some 84,000 distinct CDR3 sequences, with roughly two thirds occurring only once. The template was RNA from unsorted bulk tissue. Concerning this clonotype: Its specificity is unknown. At one end, the junction sequence differs from germline, possibly due to a read error.

The specimen was lung tumor tissue. The TCR originated in a man between 70 and 80 years old with non-small cell lung cancer. This chain connects TRBV6-5 to TRBJ2-7; D may be TRBD2 (6 bases). The CDR3 loop is CARSYLASVSYERYF. The CDR3 DNA reads TGTGCCAGAAGTTACCTGGCTAGCGTGAGCTACGAGCGGTACTTC.